These 27 T cell receptor beta chains share one sample of origin, sequenced in a study of T cells expressing NK-cell markers. TCRdb derives one entry per CDR3 protein from the 5' RACE reads, leaving out DNA. This sample carries a few hundred thousand distinct CDR3 sequences, with 1.4% to 1.5% going to the ten biggest clones. Input material: blood T cells: a sorted CD56 or NKG2C T cell subset, CD4+ or CD8+ T cells, or bulk PBMC T cells (not recorded which). These receptor sequences come from a woman between 45 and 60 years old in good health.

The gene calls are TRBV29-1 and TRBJ1-1. Germline CDR1 is SQVTM and CDR2 is ANQGSEA. The CDR3 extends over 13 amino acids. CDR3 loop: CSVVSGLNTEAFF.

The chain combines TRBV29-1 with TRBJ2-7; lacking DNA, the TRBD2 call made by TCRdb goes unchecked. CDR3 length: 13 amino acids. Germline CDR1 SQVTM, CDR2 ANQGSEA. The CDR3 loop reads CSVAGAFSYEQYF.

V usage is TRBV5-1 and J usage is TRBJ2-1. This CDR3 has 17 amino acids. Germline CDR1 and CDR2: SGHRS and YFSETQ. The CDR3 sequence is CASSFAAFQSSYNEQFF.

This chain links TRBV12-3 or TRBV12-4 with TRBJ2-5; TCRdb calls TRBD1, which cannot be checked without DNA. This CDR3 is built from 14 residues. The CDR3 sequence: CASSRGRVGETQYF.

This rearrangement joins TRBV20-1 to TRBJ2-7; TCRdb's assignment of TRBD2 cannot be checked, as there is no DNA. Per the germline V gene, CDR1 is DFQATT and CDR2 is SNEGSKA (reference sequence). This CDR3 comprises 12 residues. CDR3 region: CSVREGLYEQYF.

This chain joins TRBV5-1 and TRBJ1-1. This CDR3 spans 15 amino acids. The germline gives CDR1 SGHRS, CDR2 YFSETQ. CDR3 protein: CASSTGLEVYTEAFF.

The J gene is TRBJ2-7, the V gene TRBV27; TCRdb's D call of TRBD2 is untestable without DNA. CDR3 size: 17 residues. In germline, CDR1 is MNHEY, CDR2 SMNVEV (reference sequence). CDR3 sequence reads: CASSLNIGGGPGPEQYF.

The chain joins TRBV5-1 to TRBJ2-2; TCRdb's D call, TRBD2, is unchecked because there is no DNA. Looked up from germline, CDR1 is SGHRS and CDR2 is YFSETQ. The CDR3 has 16 residues. The CDR3 here is CASGYLAGYTSGELFF.

The chain has TRBV2 and TRBJ1-2; without DNA, the TCRdb call of TRBD1 cannot be checked. CDR1 is SNHLY, CDR2 FYNNEI, per germline. The CDR3 totals 12 residues. This CDR3 reads CASIRQNYGYTF.

This rearrangement joins TRBV30 to TRBJ2-7; lacking DNA, the TRBD2 call made by TCRdb goes unchecked. CDR1 and CDR2 from the germline V gene are GTSNPN and SVGIG (reference sequence). This CDR3 spans 16 amino acids. The CDR3 sequence: CAWNGRAGGPLYEQYF.

The V call is TRBV5-1, the J call TRBJ2-7. The CDR3 is made up of 16 amino acids. CDR1 is SGHRS and CDR2 is YFSETQ in the germline V gene. This chain's CDR3 is CASSASSYGYIDEQYF.

The rearrangement links TRBV5-1 to TRBJ2-3; the TRBD2 assignment by TCRdb is unverifiable without DNA. This CDR3 is 19 amino acids long. Germline CDR1 is SGHRS and CDR2 is YFSETQ. The CDR3 sequence: CASSLYSLRAGVSTDTQYF.

The chain combines TRBV5-1 with TRBJ2-1. The CDR3 loop spans 13 amino acids. Germline lookup yields CDR1 SGHRS and CDR2 YFSETQ. The chain's CDR3 is CASSFEYVNEQFF.

This chain connects TRBV29-1 to TRBJ2-3; TCRdb designates TRBD1, a call that cannot be tested without DNA. CDR3 length equals 14 residues. From germline, CDR1 is SQVTM and CDR2 ANQGSEA. Here the CDR3 reads CSPGALKTTDTQYF.

The chain combines TRBV29-1 with TRBJ2-3; as DNA is missing, the TRBD2 call by TCRdb cannot be tested. The germline CDR1 and CDR2 sequences are SQVTM and ANQGSEA. The CDR3 is 14 amino acids. The CDR3 is CSGDSGSLSDTQYF.

The chain joins TRBV29-1 to TRBJ2-3; without DNA, the TCRdb call of TRBD2 cannot be checked. The CDR3 is 14 amino acids. Looked up from germline, CDR1 is SQVTM and CDR2 is ANQGSEA. This CDR3 is CSVGGGLNADTQYF.

The J gene is TRBJ1-3, the V gene TRBV12-3 or TRBV12-4. The CDR3 is 17 amino acids. CDR3 protein: CASSTHPSGSSGNTIYF.

The J gene is TRBJ2-7, the V gene TRBV5-1; TCRdb lists TRBD1, though no DNA is available to test this call. The CDR3 runs to 14 residues. Germline V gives CDR1 SGHRS, CDR2 YFSETQ. The chain's CDR3 is CASSLAVGHREQYF.

This chain uses TRBV4-1 with TRBJ1-6. Germline CDR1 MGHRA, CDR2 YSYEKL. The CDR3 runs 17 residues. The CDR3 loop reads CASSQETDLSYNSPLHF.

The V gene is TRBV5-1, the J gene TRBJ1-1; TCRdb selects TRBD1, and the lack of DNA leaves this call unchecked. This CDR3 region has 16 residues. Germline CDR1 and CDR2: SGHRS and YFSETQ. The CDR3 loop is CASSPGDRGMNTEAFF.

The CDR3 sequence: CATSDLAVGQGFTGELFF. The gene calls are TRBV24-1 and TRBJ2-2; TCRdb reports TRBD1, a call that lacks DNA to check it against. Germline V CDR1 and CDR2: KGHDR, SFDVKD. The CDR3 contains 18 residues.

V and J are TRBV14 and TRBJ2-1; the D call from TCRdb, TRBD2, cannot be confirmed without DNA. Germline CDR1 and CDR2: SGHDN and FVKESK. CDR3 length equals 14 residues. This CDR3 is CASSQKGLPNEQFF. The entire variable domain, with the rest obtained from reference TRBV14 and TRBJ2-1, is as follows: EAGVTQFPSHSVIEKGQTVTLRCDPISGHDNLYWYRRVMGKEIKFLLHFVKESKQDESGMPNNRFLAERTGGTYSTLKVQPAELEDSGVYFCASSQKGLPNEQFFGPGTRLTVL.

CDR3 amino acids: CASRASIGGYTF. This chain links TRBV6-5 with TRBJ1-2. The germline gives CDR1 MNHEY, CDR2 SVGAGI. The CDR3 runs 12 residues.

The rearrangement links TRBV5-1 to TRBJ2-5; TCRdb reports TRBD1, a call that lacks DNA to check it against. Germline V CDR1 and CDR2: SGHRS, YFSETQ. This CDR3 has 15 residues. The CDR3 sequence is CASSSGPGKQETQYF.

The genes are TRBV7-2 and TRBJ2-5; TCRdb's D gene call, TRBD2, goes unchecked for lack of DNA. The CDR3 is made up of 21 amino acids. The germline CDR1 and CDR2 sequences are SGHTA and FQGNSA. The CDR3 loop reads CASSLRWGFASGRASEETQYF.

The CDR3 is CASSPRADTQYF. The J gene is TRBJ2-3, the V gene TRBV7-9. CDR3 length: 12 residues. Germline CDR1 and CDR2: SEHNR and FQNEAQ (reference sequence).

V is TRBV5-4 and J is TRBJ1-4; the D call of TRBD1 rests on TCRdb alone, since no DNA is present to check it. Germline CDR1 is SGHNT and CDR2 is YYREEE (reference sequence). The CDR3 has 14 amino acids. This CDR3 reads CASSTPGTNEKLFF.